What follows are 10 T cell receptor beta chains derived from one specimen sequenced in a study of blood T cells in healthy people across ages. A second PCR of 7 to 11 cycles used a sample-barcoded 5' primer and a J-beta primer mix. One entry per CDR3 protein, called by TCRdb with MiXCR from the 5' RACE reads. There are approximately 1.5 million distinct CDR3 sequences in the sample; 42% occur only once, and around 4% lies in the top ten. Material: blood. The receptors stem from a woman between 18 and 29 years old in good health.

The chain is built from TRBV7-2 and TRBJ2-1; 7 nucleotides agree with TRBD2. The J call may be wrong; the DNA end is better matched by TRBJ2-7. Germline assignment: CDR1 SGHTA and CDR2 FQGNSA. CDR3 length equals 14 residues. The CDR3 loop is CASSFTSAYNEQYF. The CDR3 DNA reads TGTGCCAGCAGCTTTACTAGCGCGTACAATGAGCAGTACTTC.

CDR3 loop: CASNANYRSYNEQFF. The CDR3 DNA reads as TGTGCCAGCAACGCTAACTACCGCTCCTACAATGAGCAGTTCTTC. The chain uses TRBV9 and TRBJ2-1; D gene unclear. V lost 6 bases and J 0 bases, leaving 13 bases between the germline ends. Germline V CDR1 and CDR2: SGDLS, YYNGEE. The CDR3 extends over 15 amino acids.

This clonotype has just a few counts. The V gene is TRBV2, the J gene TRBJ1-2; no clear D gene. Looked up from germline, CDR1 is SNHLY and CDR2 is FYNNEI. With 3 bases removed from V and 6 bases from J, the gap between germline ends came to 14 bases. The CDR3 totals 14 residues. The CDR3 DNA reads TGTGCCAGCAGTGACAAGGAGACAATAGATGGCTACACCTTC. Protein: CASSDKETIDGYTF.

The V call is TRBV7-2, the J call TRBJ2-7; TRBD1 aligns across 9 bases. The CDR3 has 16 amino acids. Germline CDR1 reads SGHTA; CDR2 reads FQGNSA. The V gene end was trimmed by 7 bases and the J gene end by 2 bases; junction bases not matched to a gene: 12. CDR3 in DNA: TGTGCCAGCACCCTTGATGGGACAGGGACCCCCTACGAGCAGTACTTC. Protein sequence: CASTLDGTGTPYEQYF.

This clonotype appeared a few times. The CDR3 spells CASRSQGVNTEAFF. The CDR3 bases are TGCGCCAGCAGATCACAAGGCGTGAACACTGAAGCTTTCTTT. This sequence joins TRBV5-1 and TRBJ1-1, with no clear D. Between the trimmed V and J ends, which lost 5 bases and 0 bases, there was a span of 11 bases. Looked up from germline, CDR1 is SGHRS and CDR2 is YFSETQ. This CDR3 is built from 14 residues.

CDR3 in DNA: TGTGCCAGCAGCCTACAGGGGGGAATCGCAGATACGCAGTATTTT. Translation gives CASSLQGGIADTQYF. The J gene is TRBJ2-3, the V gene TRBV12-3 or TRBV12-4; 8 bases line up with TRBD1. V trimming: 6 bases; J trimming: 4 bases; junction bases outside the gene matches: 9. The CDR3 has 15 amino acids.

In this sample, this clonotype turned up a few times. J is TRBJ2-1 and V is TRBV7-9; possible D gene TRBD1, 6 bases. Between the trimmed V and J ends, which lost 5 bases and 6 bases, there was a span of 11 bases. The CDR3 spans 13 residues. Germline assignment: CDR1 SEHNR and CDR2 FQNEAQ (reference sequence). The CDR3 sequence is CASSPQGTNEQFF. In DNA form, the CDR3 reads TGTGCCAGCAGCCCCCAGGGGACCAATGAGCAGTTCTTC. The full variable domain, its missing parts supplied by reference TRBV7-9 and TRBJ2-1, is DTGVSQNPRHKITKRGQNVTFRCDPISEHNRLYWYRQTLGQGPEFLTYFQNEAQLEKSRLLSDRFSAERPKGSFSTLEIQRTEQGDSAMYLCASSPQGTNEQFFGPGTRLTVL.

This clonotype has just a few counts. One end of the junction is discordant with germline, which a read error may explain. The chain joins TRBV7-2 to TRBJ2-7; weak D call: TRBD2 (5 bases). The CDR3 has 17 amino acids. Per the germline V gene, CDR1 is SGHTA and CDR2 is FQGNSA. DNA of the CDR3: TGTGCCAGCAACTTAGAGCCAGGAGGCGCCGTAGCCTACGAGCAGTACTTC. It specifies CASNLEPGGAVAYEQYF.

V and J are TRBV29-1 and TRBJ1-1; unclear D gene. Germline V gene data show CDR1 as SQVTM and CDR2 as ANQGSEA. The CDR3 has 12 amino acids. Trimming removed 6 bases at V and 8 bases at J, with 16 bases between. CDR3 coding DNA: TGCAGCGTCCCTCTTCGGGGAGACGAAGCTTTCTTT. Protein sequence: CSVPLRGDEAFF.

This rearrangement joins TRBV7-9 to TRBJ2-3; 9 positions match TRBD2. This CDR3 comprises 14 residues. V lost 6 bases, J lost 2 bases, and 3 bases stayed unmatched. Germline CDR1 and CDR2: SEHNR and FQNEAQ (reference sequence). The CDR3 region has the DNA TGTGCCAGCAGAGCGGGGGGTAACACAGATACGCAGTATTTT. Its protein product is CASRAGGNTDTQYF.